This TCR beta chain was captured in a study of vaccination and CD4 T cells after COVID-19. Whole-study context: Convalescent patients had positive nasal swab PCR results for SARS-CoV-2. Disease was mild in eight to ten and severe in one. The makeup of the convalescents was six males and four females, two of them Hispanic.

This clonotype was seen a handful of times. The antigen remains undetermined. At the Johns Hopkins FTIC core, DNA taken from cultured CD4+ T cells was sequenced by way of the Oncomine TCR Beta short-read assay. MiXCR was run by TCRdb on the PCR reads, yielding one entry per CDR3 protein. The sample has roughly 15,000 distinct CDR3 sequences; less than 50% are singletons. Regarding treatment: 10-day PBMC culture with coronavirus spike peptide pools or control peptides (ViraFEST assay). With 2 bases removed from V and 5 bases from J, the gap between germline ends came to 9 bases. The V gene's germline CDR1 is ENHRY and CDR2 SYGVKD. This CDR3 is 13 amino acids long.

The source is a human donor who had recovered from COVID-19. The chain combines TRBV10-3 with TRBJ1-2, with D possibly matching TRBD1 (6 bases). What was sequenced was CD4+ T cells from blood, cultured in vitro. The CDR3 nucleotides are TGTGCCATCAGTGAGACAGGGCCGTATGGCTACACCTTC. Protein sequence: CAISETGPYGYTF.